One sample yielded the 7 T cell receptor beta chains listed below, sequenced in a study of Ad26.COV2.S vaccination and SARS-CoV-2 variants. Method: immunoSEQ multiplex PCR; TCRdb's copy keeps in-frame clones and lacks some. This table has about 320,000 clones, around four fifths appearing once. The treatment here: roughly 20 received Ad26.COV2.S at low or high dose, single or two shots; about 5 received placebo; per-sample allocation not given. Samples came from day 63 after the first vaccine or placebo injection. Sequencing used peripheral blood, obtained in a trial of Ad26.COV2.S vaccine versus placebo. The origin of the receptors is a person aged 18-60 years who received the Ad26.COV2.S COVID-19 vaccine or a placebo.

The J gene is TRBJ1-2, the V gene TRBV7-9; tentatively, D is TRBD1 (5 bases). The CDR3 totals 14 residues. From germline, CDR1 is SEHNR and CDR2 FQNEAQ (reference sequence). V was clipped by 7 bases and J by 4 bases, with 16 bases between them. CDR3 residues: CASTPRDPSYGYTF. CDR3 bases: TGTGCCAGCACCCCACGGGACCCAAGCTATGGCTACACCTTC. The whole variable domain, filled in from reference TRBV7-9 and TRBJ1-2, reads DTGVSQNPRHKITKRGQNVTFRCDPISEHNRLYWYRQTLGQGPEFLTYFQNEAQLEKSRLLSDRFSAERPKGSFSTLEIQRTEQGDSAMYLCASTPRDPSYGYTFGSGTRLTVV.

This clone was detected only once. As DNA, the CDR3 is TGTGCCAGCAGTTACGATCGGGCAAGAAACTCACCCCTCCACTTT. Its protein product is CASSYDRARNSPLHF. The chain employs TRBV6-5 and TRBJ1-6, with D uncertain. Germline CDR1 and CDR2: MNHEY and SVGAGI. The V end lost 2 bases, the J end lost 10 bases, and 15 bases lay between the germline ends. The CDR3 is 15 amino acids.

V is TRBV3-1 (or the pseudogene TRBV3-2) and J is TRBJ1-1, with D possibly TRBD1 on 6 matching bases. This CDR3 is built from 15 residues. The germline V gene encodes CDR1 LGHDT and CDR2 YNNKEL (reference sequence). Trimming left V 4 bases short and J 0 bases short, with 12 bases between. The CDR3 loop reads CASSLPGHLNTEAFF. The CDR3 DNA follows: TGTGCCAGCAGCCTACCGGGACACCTGAACACTGAAGCTTTCTTT.

This clone has more than one count but fewer than ten. The J gene is TRBJ1-6, the V gene TRBV9, with no clear D. There are 16 residues in the CDR3. Germline V gene data show CDR1 as SGDLS and CDR2 as YYNGEE. The ends were cut back, 0 bases at V and 5 bases at J, with 12 bases in the middle. This CDR3 is CASSVGVNPNNSPLHF. CDR3 DNA: TGTGCCAGCAGCGTAGGGGTCAACCCCAATAATTCACCCCTCCACTTT.

This clone was seen a few times. This chain uses TRBV27 with TRBJ1-1; maybe TRBD1 (5 bases). Per the germline V gene, CDR1 is MNHEY and CDR2 is SMNVEV (reference sequence). The CDR3 runs to 15 residues. V lost 4 bases and J lost 1, with 13 bases in between. CDR3 in amino acids: CASSYVGQGNTEAFF. CDR3 nucleotides: TGTGCCAGCAGTTACGTGGGGCAGGGGAACACTGAAGCTTTCTTT.

The rearrangement joins TRBV5-1 to TRBJ1-4; the D gene is possibly TRBD1 (6 bases). V gave up 3 bases and J gave up 8 bases, with 14 bases separating them. CDR1 and CDR2 (germline): SGHRS, YFSETQ. The CDR3 contains 14 residues. CDR3 in amino acids: CASSSKGDGEKLFF. CDR3 bases: TGCGCCAGCAGCTCCAAGGGGGATGGGGAAAAACTGTTTTTT.

The rearrangement links TRBV5-4 to TRBJ2-3, with TRBD1 as a possible D gene (6 bases). Per the germline V gene, CDR1 is SGHNT and CDR2 is YYREEE (reference sequence). This CDR3 has 15 residues. With 0 bases removed from V and 4 bases from J, the gap between germline ends came to 12 bases. The CDR3 region is CASSLAAGGADTQYF. DNA for the CDR3: TGTGCCAGCAGCTTGGCCGCTGGGGGCGCAGATACGCAGTATTTT.